This TCR beta chain was profiled in a study of CXCR3-negative and CXCR3-positive naive CD8 T cells. Germline V gene sequence: CDR1 MDHEN, CDR2 SYDVKM. The CDR3 runs 14 residues. With regard to this clonotype: Its antigen is unknown.

Study-wide points: Researchers report that CXCR3-positive naive cells carry more hydrophobic TRB CDR3s than CXCR3-negative naive cells.

Via 5' RACE with UMI labels, TRB cDNA libraries were prepared. TCRdb reworked the 5' RACE reads into one entry per CDR3 protein, no DNA. The sample includes 65,000 to 90,000 distinct CDR3 sequences. The source of this sequence is a human donor in good health. Some clones in this sample may be carry-over from other donors' samples. The chain uses TRBV28 and TRBJ2-1; TCRdb outputs TRBD2, but without DNA this stays unchecked. The material sequenced was naive CXCR3+ CD8+ T cells from blood. The subset here: CD45RO-CCR7+CD27+CD95- naive CD8+ T cells expressing CXCR3 (TNR3+). The CDR3 protein is CASSSRGPFFEQFF. Based on the CDR3 plus reference TRBV28 and TRBJ2-1, the full variable domain is DVKVTQSSRYLVKRTGEKVFLECVQDMDHENMFWYRQDPGLGLRLIYFSYDVKMKEKGDIPEGYSVSREKKERFSLILESASTNQTSMYLCASSSRGPFFEQFFGPGTRLTVL.